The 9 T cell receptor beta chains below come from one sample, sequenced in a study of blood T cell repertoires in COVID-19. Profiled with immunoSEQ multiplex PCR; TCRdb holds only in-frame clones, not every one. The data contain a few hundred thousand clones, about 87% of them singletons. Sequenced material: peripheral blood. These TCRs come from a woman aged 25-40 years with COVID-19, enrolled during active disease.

This chain's CDR3 is CASSNGLAATNTGELFF. CDR3 bases: TGTGCCAGTAGTAACGGACTAGCGGCAACGAACACCGGGGAGCTGTTTTTT. The chain combines TRBV19 with TRBJ2-2, with 10 bases that match TRBD2. The CDR3 runs to 17 residues. The germline V gene encodes CDR1 LNHDA and CDR2 SQIVND (reference sequence). V lost 4 bases and J lost 0; bases outside the gene matches: 5.

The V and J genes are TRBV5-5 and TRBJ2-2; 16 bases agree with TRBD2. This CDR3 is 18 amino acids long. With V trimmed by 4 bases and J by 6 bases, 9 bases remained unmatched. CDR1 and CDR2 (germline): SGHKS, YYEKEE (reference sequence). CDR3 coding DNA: TGTGCCAGCAGCCGGGGACTAGCGGGGGGGCCTGGCCCCGGGGAGCTGTTTTTT. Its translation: CASSRGLAGGPGPGELFF.

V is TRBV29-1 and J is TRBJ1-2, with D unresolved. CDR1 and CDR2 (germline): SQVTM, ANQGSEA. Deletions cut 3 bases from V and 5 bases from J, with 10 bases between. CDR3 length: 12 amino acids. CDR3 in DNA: TGCAGCGTTGATGTTGGGCTATATGGCTACACCTTC. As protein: CSVDVGLYGYTF.

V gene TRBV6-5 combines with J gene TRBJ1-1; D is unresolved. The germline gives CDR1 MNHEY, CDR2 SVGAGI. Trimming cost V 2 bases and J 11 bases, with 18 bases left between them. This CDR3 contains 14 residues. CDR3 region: CASSYAPPGEGAFF. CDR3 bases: TGTGCCAGCAGTTACGCTCCCCCCGGGGAAGGGGCTTTCTTT.

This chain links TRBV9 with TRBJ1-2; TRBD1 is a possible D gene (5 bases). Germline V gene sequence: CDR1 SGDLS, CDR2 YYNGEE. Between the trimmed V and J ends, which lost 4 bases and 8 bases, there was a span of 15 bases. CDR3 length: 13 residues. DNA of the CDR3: TGTGCCAGCAGCCCTAGCGCGGGGGTCGGCTACACCTTC. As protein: CASSPSAGVGYTF.

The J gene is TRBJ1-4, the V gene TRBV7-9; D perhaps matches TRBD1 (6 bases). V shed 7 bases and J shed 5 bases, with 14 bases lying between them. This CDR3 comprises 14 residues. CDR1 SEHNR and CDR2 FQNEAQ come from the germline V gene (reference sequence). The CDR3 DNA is TGTGCCAGCACCAGGGGACTGGGGAATGAAAAACTGTTTTTT. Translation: CASTRGLGNEKLFF.

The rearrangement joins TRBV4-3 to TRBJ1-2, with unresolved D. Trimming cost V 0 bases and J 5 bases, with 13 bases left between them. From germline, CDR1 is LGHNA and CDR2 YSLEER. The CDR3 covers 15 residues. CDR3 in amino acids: CASSQDLAGSYGYTF. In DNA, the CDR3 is TGCGCCAGCAGCCAAGATCTAGCGGGGTCTTATGGCTACACCTTC.

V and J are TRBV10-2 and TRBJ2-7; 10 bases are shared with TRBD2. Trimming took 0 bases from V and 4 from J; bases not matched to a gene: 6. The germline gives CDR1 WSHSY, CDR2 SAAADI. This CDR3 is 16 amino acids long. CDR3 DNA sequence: TGCGCCAGCAGTGAGTCGAATCTAGCGGGGGATTACGAGCAGTACGTC. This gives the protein CASSESNLAGDYEQYV.

For the CDR3, the DNA is TGTGCCAGCAACCGGAACGGGGGGAAGTACGGACTCTCCTACGAGCAGTACGTC. It encodes CASNRNGGKYGLSYEQYV. V is TRBV5-6 and J is TRBJ2-7, with 7 bases that match TRBD2. The CDR3 length is 18 residues. Germline V lookup: CDR1 SGHDT, CDR2 YYEEEE. J gave up 0 bases and V 6 bases, and 18 bases lay outside the gene matches.